A selection of T cell receptor beta chains follows, all from one sample in a study of blood T cell repertoires in COVID-19. Assay used: immunoSEQ multiplex PCR; TCRdb lists only in-frame clones, some missing. The sample holds some 240,000 clones, roughly 88% seen once. Sequencing was performed on peripheral blood. The receptors stem from a woman between 40 and 50 years old who had recovered from COVID-19. The CDR3 runs from the conserved cysteine through the conserved F or W. Fields, in order: J gene, D gene, clone size, V gene, CDR3 protein, CDR3 DNA. The D gene is left open where the match is weak. Rows may omit the clone size; those that give it use once, few, many or a size class.

J: TRBJ2-1
D: TRBD1
size: once
V: TRBV28
CDR3: CASSSPGQNNEQFF
DNA: TGTGCCAGCAGTTCTCCGGGACAGAACAATGAGCAGTTCTTC

J: TRBJ1-5
D: NA
size: NA
V: TRBV2
CDR3: CASVSPPGLLRF
DNA: TGTGCCAGCGTATCCCCGCCGGGACTCCTTCGTTTT

J: TRBJ1-5
D: NA
size: NA
V: TRBV19
CDR3: CATSWSLLYSNQPQHF
DNA: TGTGCCACCTCGTGGAGCCTCCTATATAGCAATCAGCCCCAGCATTTT

J: TRBJ2-7
D: TRBD2
size: NA
V: TRBV11-3
CDR3: CASRVSGGLSYEQYF
DNA: TGTGCCAGCAGAGTAAGCGGGGGTCTCTCCTACGAGCAGTACTTC

J: TRBJ2-3
D: NA
size: NA
V: TRBV7-2
CDR3: CASSLVSVVSDTQYF
DNA: TGTGCCAGCAGCTTAGTTTCGGTAGTCTCAGATACGCAGTATTTT

J: TRBJ2-2
D: NA
size: NA
V: TRBV7-2
CDR3: CASSLFTGTGTGELFF
DNA: TGTGCCAGCAGCTTATTCACAGGGACGGGGACCGGGGAGCTGTTTTTT

J: TRBJ2-5
D: TRBD2
size: NA
V: TRBV4-2
CDR3: CASSQDLSGVETQYF
DNA: TGTGCCAGCAGCCAAGATCTAAGCGGGGTTGAGACCCAGTACTTC

J: TRBJ2-1
D: NA
size: NA
V: TRBV7-2
CDR3: CASSLARYNEQFF
DNA: TGTGCCAGCAGCTTAGCGAGGTACAATGAGCAGTTCTTC

J: TRBJ2-7
D: NA
size: NA
V: TRBV9
CDR3: CASSPRTGDEQYF
DNA: TGTGCCAGCAGCCCCCGTACAGGAGACGAGCAGTACTTC

J: TRBJ2-7
D: TRBD1
size: NA
V: TRBV28
CDR3: CASSLPLQGSSYEQYF
DNA: TGTGCCAGCAGTTTACCCCTACAGGGGAGCTCCTACGAGCAGTACTTC

J: TRBJ1-6
D: NA
size: NA
V: TRBV7-2
CDR3: CASSFTGNSPLHF
DNA: TGTGCCAGCAGCTTTACGGGGAATTCACCCCTCCACTTT

J: TRBJ2-7
D: NA
size: NA
V: TRBV6-2/TRBV6-3
CDR3: CASSYSFQGSYEQYF
DNA: TGTGCCAGCAGTTACTCGTTTCAGGGTAGCTACGAGCAGTACTTC

J: TRBJ2-1
D: TRBD2
size: NA
V: TRBV7-2
CDR3: CASSPKAGDIYNEQFF
DNA: TGTGCCAGCAGCCCTAAAGCGGGAGACATTTACAATGAGCAGTTCTTC

J: TRBJ1-1
D: NA
size: NA
V: TRBV5-1
CDR3: CASSSSNTEAFF
DNA: TGCGCCAGCAGCTCATCGAACACTGAAGCTTTCTTT

J: TRBJ1-5
D: NA
size: few
V: TRBV15
CDR3: CATSNTFNQPQHF
DNA: TGTGCCACCAGTAACACGTTCAATCAGCCCCAGCATTTT

J: TRBJ1-2
D: NA
size: NA
V: TRBV10-3
CDR3: CAISESLGQGHGYTF
DNA: TGTGCCATCAGTGAGTCGCTGGGGCAGGGTCATGGCTACACCTTC

J: TRBJ1-3
D: NA
size: NA
V: TRBV6-5
CDR3: CASKQDSSGNTIYF
DNA: TGTGCCAGCAAGCAGGATAGCTCTGGAAACACCATATATTTT

J: TRBJ1-1
D: NA
size: NA
V: TRBV29-1
CDR3: CSVDSGGTEAFF
DNA: TGCAGCGTTGACAGCGGTGGCACTGAAGCTTTCTTT

J: TRBJ2-5
D: TRBD1
size: once
V: TRBV5-1
CDR3: CASSPQGQAFQETQYF
DNA: TGCGCCAGCAGCCCCCAGGGACAGGCGTTCCAAGAGACCCAGTACTTC

J: TRBJ2-5
D: NA
size: NA
V: TRBV3-1/TRBV3-2
CDR3: CASSSYREGTQYF
DNA: TGTGCCAGCAGCTCGTACAGGGAGGGGACCCAGTACTTC

J: TRBJ1-5
D: TRBD1
size: few
V: TRBV7-9
CDR3: CASSLGQGSDQPQHF
DNA: TGTGCCAGCAGCCTCGGACAGGGGAGTGATCAGCCCCAGCATTTT

J: TRBJ2-1
D: NA
size: NA
V: TRBV5-1
CDR3: CASSFSASSYNEQFF
DNA: TGCGCCAGCAGCTTTAGCGCCAGCTCCTACAATGAGCAGTTCTTC

J: TRBJ2-1
D: NA
size: NA
V: TRBV5-8
CDR3: CASSLRTGLLAYNEQFF
DNA: TGTGCCAGCAGCTTGCGGACCGGACTATTAGCCTACAATGAGCAGTTCTTC

J: TRBJ2-5
D: TRBD2
size: NA
V: TRBV20-1
CDR3: CSASMRGGRETQYF
DNA: TGCAGTGCTAGTATGCGGGGGGGCCGGGAGACCCAGTACTTC

J: TRBJ2-5
D: TRBD2
size: NA
V: TRBV5-1
CDR3: CASSLEPSGGNHQETQYF
DNA: TGCGCCAGCAGCTTGGAGCCTAGCGGGGGGAACCACCAAGAGACCCAGTACTTC

J: TRBJ1-2
D: NA
size: NA
V: TRBV5-1
CDR3: CASKWRGGDDYGYTF
DNA: TGCGCCAGCAAGTGGAGGGGAGGGGACGACTATGGCTACACCTTC

J: TRBJ2-5
D: TRBD2
size: NA
V: TRBV6-5
CDR3: CASSIGLDRGTQYF
DNA: TGTGCCAGCAGTATTGGACTAGATCGCGGGACCCAGTACTTC

J: TRBJ1-2
D: NA
size: NA
V: TRBV19
CDR3: CASSPQSQAGGYTF
DNA: TGTGCCAGTAGTCCTCAGTCCCAGGCGGGTGGCTACACCTTC

J: TRBJ1-6
D: NA
size: NA
V: TRBV12-5
CDR3: CASGGNSPLHF
DNA: TGTGCTAGTGGCGGGAATTCACCCCTCCACTTT

J: TRBJ1-4
D: NA
size: NA
V: TRBV7-9
CDR3: CASSLARSLLQRPDEKLFF
DNA: TGTGCCAGCAGCTTAGCGCGGTCTCTTTTGCAGAGGCCAGATGAAAAACTGTTTTTT

J: TRBJ2-1
D: TRBD2
size: NA
V: TRBV10-3
CDR3: CATRLAGGLNEQFF
DNA: TGTGCCACCAGACTAGCGGGGGGTCTCAATGAGCAGTTCTTC

J: TRBJ1-6
D: NA
size: NA
V: TRBV12-5
CDR3: CYSTGVQGLSPLHF
DNA: TGCTACTCCACGGGTGTACAGGGTCTATCACCCCTCCACTTT

J: TRBJ2-7
D: TRBD1
size: NA
V: TRBV5-4
CDR3: CASSAQTGDSAYEQYF
DNA: TGTGCCAGCAGCGCACAAACCGGGGACAGCGCCTACGAGCAGTACTTC

J: TRBJ2-1
D: NA
size: once
V: TRBV6-2/TRBV6-3
CDR3: CASSSGLNEQFF
DNA: TGTGCCAGCAGCTCAGGGCTCAATGAGCAGTTCTTC

J: TRBJ1-1
D: TRBD1
size: NA
V: TRBV7-2
CDR3: CASSLGVLGGNTEAFF
DNA: TGTGCCAGCAGCTTAGGGGTCCTAGGGGGCAACACTGAAGCTTTCTTT

J: TRBJ2-5
D: NA
size: NA
V: TRBV18
CDR3: CASSRLGNQETQYF
DNA: TGTGCCAGCTCACGGCTGGGCAACCAAGAGACCCAGTACTTC

J: TRBJ2-7
D: NA
size: NA
V: TRBV30
CDR3: CAWISYEQYF
DNA: TGTGCCTGGATTAGCTACGAGCAGTACTTC

J: TRBJ1-5
D: TRBD1
size: NA
V: TRBV5-1
CDR3: CASSLGTGFNQPQHF
DNA: TGCGCCAGCAGCTTAGGGACAGGATTCAATCAGCCCCAGCATTTT

J: TRBJ1-5
D: NA
size: NA
V: TRBV6-2/TRBV6-3
CDR3: CASSYFGGNQPQHF
DNA: TGTGCCAGCAGTTATTTCGGAGGCAATCAGCCCCAGCATTTT

J: TRBJ1-2
D: NA
size: NA
V: TRBV7-2
CDR3: CASSRGATGVGGDTF
DNA: TGTGCCAGCAGCCGGGGAGCCACGGGTGTTGGAGGAGACACCTTC

J: TRBJ2-3
D: TRBD2
size: NA
V: TRBV6-2/TRBV6-3
CDR3: CASSYGLAGDTDTQYF
DNA: TGTGCCAGCAGTTACGGACTAGCGGGGGACACAGATACGCAGTATTTT

J: TRBJ2-3
D: TRBD2
size: NA
V: TRBV6-2/TRBV6-3
CDR3: CASSYGTIAMYTQYF
DNA: TGTGCCAGCAGTTACGGGACTATAGCAATGTATACGCAGTATTTT

J: TRBJ1-5
D: NA
size: once
V: TRBV5-1
CDR3: CASSQTSGRVSRPQHF
DNA: TGCGCCAGCAGCCAAACCTCTGGGAGGGTAAGTCGGCCCCAGCATTTT

J: TRBJ2-7
D: NA
size: NA
V: TRBV11-1
CDR3: CASSLARTASYEQYF
DNA: TGTGCCAGCAGCTTAGCCAGGACAGCCTCCTACGAGCAGTACTTC

J: TRBJ1-5
D: NA
size: NA
V: TRBV12-3/TRBV12-4
CDR3: CASSLTSDQAQHF
DNA: TGTGCCAGCAGTTTAACGTCTGATCAGGCCCAGCATTTT

J: TRBJ2-7
D: TRBD2
size: NA
V: TRBV5-1
CDR3: CASRDGTNYEQYF
DNA: TGCGCCAGCAGGGATGGGACTAACTACGAGCAGTACTTC

J: TRBJ2-3
D: NA
size: NA
V: TRBV5-4
CDR3: CASSPQLRGSFTDTQYF
DNA: TGTGCCAGCAGCCCTCAACTGCGCGGCAGTTTCACAGATACGCAGTATTTT

J: TRBJ2-3
D: TRBD1
size: NA
V: TRBV5-1
CDR3: CASSLDRGSTDTQYF
DNA: TGCGCCAGCAGCTTGGACAGGGGAAGCACAGATACGCAGTATTTT

J: TRBJ1-1
D: NA
size: once
V: TRBV5-1
CDR3: CASSTGQIYTEAFF
DNA: TGCGCCAGCAGCACCGGACAGATTTACACTGAAGCTTTCTTT